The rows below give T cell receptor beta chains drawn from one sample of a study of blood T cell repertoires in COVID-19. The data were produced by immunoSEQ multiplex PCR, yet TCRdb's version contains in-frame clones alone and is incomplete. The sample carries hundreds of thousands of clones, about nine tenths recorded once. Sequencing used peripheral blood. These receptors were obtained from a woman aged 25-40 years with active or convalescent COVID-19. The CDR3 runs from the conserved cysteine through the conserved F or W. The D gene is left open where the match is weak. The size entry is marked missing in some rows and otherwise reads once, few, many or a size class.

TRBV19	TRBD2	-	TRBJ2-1	TGTGCCAGTAGTACAATTGCGGGAGATGTTAAGGATGAGCAGTTCTTC	CASSTIAGDVKDEQFF
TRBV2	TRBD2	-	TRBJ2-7	TGTGCCAGCAGTTCTACTAGCGGCTACGAGCAGTACTTC	CASSSTSGYEQYF
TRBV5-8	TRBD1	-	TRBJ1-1	TGTGCCAGCAGCTTTATGGGGACAGGGGGCACTGAAGCTTTCTTT	CASSFMGTGGTEAFF
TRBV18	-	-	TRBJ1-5	TGTGCCAGCTCACGAGAGGCGTATAGCAATCAGCCCCAGCATTTT	CASSREAYSNQPQHF
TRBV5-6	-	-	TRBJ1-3	TGTGCCAGCAGCCCAACAGGAGTTAGCTCTGGAAACACCATATATTTT	CASSPTGVSSGNTIYF
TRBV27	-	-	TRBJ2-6	TGTGCCAGCAGTTTATCGGGCTGGGCCAACGTCCTGACTTTC	CASSLSGWANVLTF
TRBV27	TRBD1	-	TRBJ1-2	TGTGCCAGCAGTTTTGGACAGGGGGCGGGGGGCTACACCTTC	CASSFGQGAGGYTF
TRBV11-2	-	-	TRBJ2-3	TGTGCCAGCAGCTTAGACAGGAGCACAGATACGCAGTATTTT	CASSLDRSTDTQYF
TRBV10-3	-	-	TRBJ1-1	TGTGCCATCAGCGAGAGAGCTGCAATGAACACTGAAGCTTTCTTT	CAISERAAMNTEAFF
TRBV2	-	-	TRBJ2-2	TGTGCCAGCAGTGCTTTGGCGGGGCTCTTTTCGAACACCGGGGAGCTGTTTTTT	CASSALAGLFSNTGELFF
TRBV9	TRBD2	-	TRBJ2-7	TGTGCCAGCAGCGTAGAGGAACTAGCGGGAGGGCCCAAGCAGTACTTC	CASSVEELAGGPKQYF
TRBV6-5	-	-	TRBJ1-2	TGTGCCAGCAGTACAGGGCACTATGGCTACACCTTC	CASSTGHYGYTF
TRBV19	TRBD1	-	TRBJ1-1	TGTGCCAGTGGCCGACAGGGAGGAGCCACTGAAGCTTTCTTT	CASGRQGGATEAFF
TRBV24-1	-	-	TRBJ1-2	TGTGCCACCAGTGATTTGGGGGGGGGCTACACCTTC	CATSDLGGGYTF
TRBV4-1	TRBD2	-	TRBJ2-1	TGCGCCAGCAGCCAAGAGGGGGGACTAGCGGGAGGGGTCAATGAGCAGTTCTTC	CASSQEGGLAGGVNEQFF
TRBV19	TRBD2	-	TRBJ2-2	TGTGCCAGTAGTATGGGACTAGCGGCGAACACCGGGGAGCTGTTTTTT	CASSMGLAANTGELFF
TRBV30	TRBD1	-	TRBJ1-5	TGTGCCTGGAGTGTGCTCGACAGGGTCCCTGGTCAGCCCCAGCATTTT	CAWSVLDRVPGQPQHF
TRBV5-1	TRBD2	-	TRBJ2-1	TGCGCCAGCAGCTTGAAAGGACCCGGGGGAGCGGGGGGCTCCTACAATGAGCAGTTCTTC	CASSLKGPGGAGGSYNEQFF
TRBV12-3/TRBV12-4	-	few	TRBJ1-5	TGTGCCAGCAGTTTGTCGGGGGGGGCCCAGCATTTT	CASSLSGGAQHF
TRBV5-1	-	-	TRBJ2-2	TGCGCCAGCAGCTTGTTCGGAGCCCCAGAGAACGGGGAGCTGTTTTTT	CASSLFGAPENGELFF
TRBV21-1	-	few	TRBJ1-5	TGTGCCAGCGGATACCCAGGGGGTCAGCCCCAGCATTTT	CASGYPGGQPQHF
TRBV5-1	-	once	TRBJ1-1	TGCGCCAGCAGCTTGTTCGGGGTTCTTGGGGTGAACACTGAAGCTTTCTTT	CASSLFGVLGVNTEAFF
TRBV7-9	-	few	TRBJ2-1	TGTGCCAGCAGCTTAGCGGTTGGGGCCAACAATGAGCAGTTCTTC	CASSLAVGANNEQFF
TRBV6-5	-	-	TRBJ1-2	TGTGCCAGCAGTTACTCGGTGGAGGGGACTAACTATGGCTACACCTTC	CASSYSVEGTNYGYTF
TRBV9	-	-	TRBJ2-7	TGTGCCAGCAGCGTAGAATCAGGCTACGAGCAGTACTTC	CASSVESGYEQYF
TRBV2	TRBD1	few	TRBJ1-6	TGTGCCAGCAATCCGACAGGGCAATCACCCCTCCACTTT	CASNPTGQSPLHF
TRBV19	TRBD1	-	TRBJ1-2	TGTGCCAGTACGGACAGGGGGTTGGCTAACTATGGCTACACCTTC	CASTDRGLANYGYTF
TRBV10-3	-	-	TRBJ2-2	TGTGCCATCAGTTTCGCGAACACCGGGGAGCTGTTTTTT	CAISFANTGELFF
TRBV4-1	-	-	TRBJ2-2	TGCGCCAGCAGCCCTAACAGAGAGTACACCGGGGAGCTGTTTTTT	CASSPNREYTGELFF
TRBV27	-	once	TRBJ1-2	TGTGCCAGCAGGCCCACTTGGGGGGTAAACTATGGCTACACCTTC	CASRPTWGVNYGYTF
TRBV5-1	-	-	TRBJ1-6	TGCGCCAGCAGCTTAACAGGGAAGGAGCGGTCACCCCTCCACTTT	CASSLTGKERSPLHF
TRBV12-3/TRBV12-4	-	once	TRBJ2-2	TGTGCCAGCCCGCCGGGTACCGGGGAGCTGTTTTTT	CASPPGTGELFF
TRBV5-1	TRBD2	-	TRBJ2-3	TGCGCCAGCAGCCCGACGGGGGGTCACACTAGCACAGATACGCAGTATTTT	CASSPTGGHTSTDTQYF
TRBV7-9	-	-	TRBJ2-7	TGTGCCAGCAGCATAGAAACAGGTACCTACGAGCAGTACTTC	CASSIETGTYEQYF
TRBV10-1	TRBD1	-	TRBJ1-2	TGCGCCAGCAGTGAACAGGGGAACTATGGCTACACCTTC	CASSEQGNYGYTF
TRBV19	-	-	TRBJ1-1	TGTGCCAGTAGTATGCCCGGGGGAGCTTTCTTT	CASSMPGGAFF
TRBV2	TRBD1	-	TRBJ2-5	TGTGCCAGCAGAGTACAGGGGCAAGAGACCCAGTACTTC	CASRVQGQETQYF
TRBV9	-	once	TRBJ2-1	TGTGCCAGCAGCGTAGCAGATGGAGTGAGTGAGCAGTTCTTC	CASSVADGVSEQFF
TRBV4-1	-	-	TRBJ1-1	TGCGCCAGCAGCCAAGATTTGGAGGGGCCCGAAGCTTTCTTT	CASSQDLEGPEAFF
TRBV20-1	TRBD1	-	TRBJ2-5	TGCAGTGCTAGTAGGGACAGGGGGCAAGTAGAGACCCAGTACTTC	CSASRDRGQVETQYF
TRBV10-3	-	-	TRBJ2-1	TGTGCCATCAGTGAACAGGGTAGCTCCTACAATGAGCAGTTCTTC	CAISEQGSSYNEQFF
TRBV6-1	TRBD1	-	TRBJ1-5	TGTGCCAGCAGTGAACAGGACAGGGTTGGCAATCAGCCCCAGCATTTT	CASSEQDRVGNQPQHF
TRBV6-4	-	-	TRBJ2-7	TGTGCCAGCAGTGCAAACCAGGGAACCGAGCAGTACTTC	CASSANQGTEQYF
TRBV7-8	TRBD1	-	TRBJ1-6	TGTGCCAGCAGCTTAGTCGGGACAGGGTGGCAAGCCCTTTCACCCCTCCACTTT	CASSLVGTGWQALSPLHF
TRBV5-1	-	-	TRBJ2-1	TGCGCCAGCAGCTTGGCGGTTAGCTCCTACAATGAGCAGTTCTTC	CASSLAVSSYNEQFF
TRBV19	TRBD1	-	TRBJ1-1	TGTGCCAGTAGTCGGACAGGAACGAACACTGAAGCTTTCTTT	CASSRTGTNTEAFF
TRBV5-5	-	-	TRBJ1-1	TGTGCCAGCAGCTTGGGGTTGGGACTCGTGGCCACTGAAGCTTTCTTT	CASSLGLGLVATEAFF
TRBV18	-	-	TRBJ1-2	TGTGCCAGCTCACCACAGGGGCCGACCATAGCTAACTATGGCTACACCTTC	CASSPQGPTIANYGYTF
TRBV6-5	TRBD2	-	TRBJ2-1	TGTGCCAGCAGTTCCCCGACGACTAGCGGGAGAAATGAGCAGTTCTTC	CASSSPTTSGRNEQFF
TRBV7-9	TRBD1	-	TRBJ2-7	TGTGCCAGCAGCTTTGGACAGGGGGCAAAATCCTACGAGCAGTACTTC	CASSFGQGAKSYEQYF